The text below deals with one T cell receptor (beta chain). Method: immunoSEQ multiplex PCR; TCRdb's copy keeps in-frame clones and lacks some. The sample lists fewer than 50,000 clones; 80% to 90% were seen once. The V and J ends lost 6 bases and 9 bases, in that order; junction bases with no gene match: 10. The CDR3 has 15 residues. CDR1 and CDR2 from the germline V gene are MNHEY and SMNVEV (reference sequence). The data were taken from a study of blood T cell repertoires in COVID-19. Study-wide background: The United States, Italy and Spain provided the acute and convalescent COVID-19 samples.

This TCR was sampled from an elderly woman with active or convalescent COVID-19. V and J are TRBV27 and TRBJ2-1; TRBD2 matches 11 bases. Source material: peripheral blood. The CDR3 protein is CASRELAGESSEQFF. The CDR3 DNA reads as TGTGCCAGCAGGGAACTAGCGGGAGAGTCTAGTGAGCAGTTCTTC.